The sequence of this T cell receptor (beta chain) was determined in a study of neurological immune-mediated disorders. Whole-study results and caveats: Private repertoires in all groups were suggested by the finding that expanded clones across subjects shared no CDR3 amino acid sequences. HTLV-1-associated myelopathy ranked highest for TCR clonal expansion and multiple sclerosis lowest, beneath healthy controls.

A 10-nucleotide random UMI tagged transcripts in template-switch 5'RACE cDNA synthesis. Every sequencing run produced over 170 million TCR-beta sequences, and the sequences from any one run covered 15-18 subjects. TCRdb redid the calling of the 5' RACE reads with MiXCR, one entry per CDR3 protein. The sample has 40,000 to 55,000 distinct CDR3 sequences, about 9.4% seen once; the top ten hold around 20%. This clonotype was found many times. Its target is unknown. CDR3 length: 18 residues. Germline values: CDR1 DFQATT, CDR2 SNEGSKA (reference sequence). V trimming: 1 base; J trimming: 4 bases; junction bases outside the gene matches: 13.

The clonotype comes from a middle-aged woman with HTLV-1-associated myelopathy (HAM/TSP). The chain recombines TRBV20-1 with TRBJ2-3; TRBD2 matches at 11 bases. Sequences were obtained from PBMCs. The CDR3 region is CSARVLAGGQRISDTQYF. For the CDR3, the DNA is TGCAGTGCTAGAGTGCTAGCGGGGGGTCAACGGATCTCAGATACGCAGTATTTT.